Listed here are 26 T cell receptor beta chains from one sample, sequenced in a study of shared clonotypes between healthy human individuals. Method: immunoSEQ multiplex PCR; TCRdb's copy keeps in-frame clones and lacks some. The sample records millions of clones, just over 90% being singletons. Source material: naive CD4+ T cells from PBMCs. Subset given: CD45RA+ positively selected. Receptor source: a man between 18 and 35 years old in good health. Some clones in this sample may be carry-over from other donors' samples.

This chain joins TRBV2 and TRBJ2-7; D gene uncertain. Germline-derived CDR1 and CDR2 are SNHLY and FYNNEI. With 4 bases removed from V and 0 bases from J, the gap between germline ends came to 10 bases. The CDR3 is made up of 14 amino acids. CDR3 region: CASSAASYSYEQYF. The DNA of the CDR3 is TGTGCCAGCAGTGCCGCGTCCTACTCCTACGAGCAGTACTTC.

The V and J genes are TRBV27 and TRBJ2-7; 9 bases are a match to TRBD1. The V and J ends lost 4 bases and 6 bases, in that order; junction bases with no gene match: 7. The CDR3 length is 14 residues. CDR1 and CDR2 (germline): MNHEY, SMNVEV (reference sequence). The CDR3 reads CASSSPDRGGEQYF. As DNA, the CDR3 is TGTGCCAGCAGTTCCCCGGACAGGGGAGGCGAGCAGTACTTC.

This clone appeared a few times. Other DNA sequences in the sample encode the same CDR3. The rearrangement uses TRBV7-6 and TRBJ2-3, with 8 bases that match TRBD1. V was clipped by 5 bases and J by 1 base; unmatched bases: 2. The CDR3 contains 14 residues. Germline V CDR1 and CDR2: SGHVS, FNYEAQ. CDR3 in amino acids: CASSRGQGTDTQYF. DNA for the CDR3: TGTGCCAGCAGCCGGGGACAGGGCACAGATACGCAGTATTTT.

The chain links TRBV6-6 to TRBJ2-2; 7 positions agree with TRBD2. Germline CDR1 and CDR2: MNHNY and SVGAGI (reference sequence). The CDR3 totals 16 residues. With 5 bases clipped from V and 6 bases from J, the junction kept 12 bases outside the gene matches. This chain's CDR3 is CASSTAGTISPGELFF. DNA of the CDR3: TGTGCCAGCAGTACAGCCGGGACTATCTCTCCCGGGGAGCTGTTTTTT.

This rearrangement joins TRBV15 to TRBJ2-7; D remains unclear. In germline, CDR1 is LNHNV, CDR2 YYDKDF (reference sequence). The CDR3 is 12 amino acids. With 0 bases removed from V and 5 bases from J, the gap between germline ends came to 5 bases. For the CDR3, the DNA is TGTGCCACCAGCAGAGATCGCAACGAGCAGTACTTC. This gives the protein CATSRDRNEQYF. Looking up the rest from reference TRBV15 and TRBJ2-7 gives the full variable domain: DAMVIQNPRYQVTQFGKPVTLSCSQTLNHNVMYWYQQKSSQAPKLLFHYYDKDFNNEADTPDNFQSRRPNTSFCFLDIRSPGLGDTAMYLCATSRDRNEQYFGPGTRLTVT.

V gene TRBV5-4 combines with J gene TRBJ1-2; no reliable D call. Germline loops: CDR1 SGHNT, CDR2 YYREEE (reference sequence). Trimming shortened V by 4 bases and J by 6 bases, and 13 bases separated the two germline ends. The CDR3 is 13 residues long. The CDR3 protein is CASSPLSSDGYTF. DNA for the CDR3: TGTGCCAGCAGCCCCCTCTCCTCCGATGGCTACACCTTC.

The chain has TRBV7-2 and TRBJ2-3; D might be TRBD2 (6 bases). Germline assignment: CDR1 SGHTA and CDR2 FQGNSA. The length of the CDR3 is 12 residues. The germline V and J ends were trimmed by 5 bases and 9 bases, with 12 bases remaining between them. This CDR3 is CASSPRLGTQYF. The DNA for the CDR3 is TGTGCCAGCAGCCCCCGACTAGGCACGCAGTATTTT.

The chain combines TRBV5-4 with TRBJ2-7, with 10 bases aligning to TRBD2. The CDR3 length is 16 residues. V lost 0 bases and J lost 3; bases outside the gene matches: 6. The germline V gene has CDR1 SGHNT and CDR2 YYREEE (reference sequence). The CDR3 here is CASSLGSSGSIYEQYF. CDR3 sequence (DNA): TGTGCCAGCAGCTTGGGCTCTAGCGGGAGTATCTACGAGCAGTACTTC.

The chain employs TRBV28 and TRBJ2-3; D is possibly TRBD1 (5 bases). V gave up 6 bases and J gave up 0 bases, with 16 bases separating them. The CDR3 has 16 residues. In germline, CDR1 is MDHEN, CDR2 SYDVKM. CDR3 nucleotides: TGTGCCAGCAGGACACTGGGCGGACATAGCACAGATACGCAGTATTTT. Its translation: CASRTLGGHSTDTQYF.

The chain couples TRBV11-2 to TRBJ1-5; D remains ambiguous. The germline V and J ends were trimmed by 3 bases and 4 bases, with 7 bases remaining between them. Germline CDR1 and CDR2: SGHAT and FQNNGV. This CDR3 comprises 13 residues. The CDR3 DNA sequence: TGTGCCAGCAGCTTGGCGGATAATCAGCCCCAGCATTTT. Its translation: CASSLADNQPQHF.

CDR3 amino acids: CASSPQTGRGEQYF. The CDR3 coding sequence is TGTGCCAGCAGCCCACAGACAGGGAGGGGCGAGCAGTACTTC. The rearrangement joins TRBV7-7 to TRBJ2-7; D may correspond to TRBD1 or TRBD2 (7 bases each). Deletions cut 5 bases from V and 6 bases from J, with 17 bases between. There are 14 residues in the CDR3. Germline V gene sequence: CDR1 SSHAT, CDR2 FNYEAQ (reference sequence).

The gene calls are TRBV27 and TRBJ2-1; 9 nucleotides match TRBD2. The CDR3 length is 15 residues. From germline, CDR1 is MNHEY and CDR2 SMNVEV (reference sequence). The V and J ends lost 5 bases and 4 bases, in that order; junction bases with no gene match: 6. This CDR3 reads CASSGSGSQYNEQFF. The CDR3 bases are TGTGCCAGCAGTGGTAGCGGGAGTCAATACAATGAGCAGTTCTTC.

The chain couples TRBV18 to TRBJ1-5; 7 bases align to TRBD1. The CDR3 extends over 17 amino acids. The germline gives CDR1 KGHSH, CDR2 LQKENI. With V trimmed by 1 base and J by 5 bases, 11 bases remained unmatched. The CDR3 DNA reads TGTGCCAGCTCACCACGGACAGCAGGGGGTGGCGATCAGCCCCAGCATTTT. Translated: CASSPRTAGGGDQPQHF. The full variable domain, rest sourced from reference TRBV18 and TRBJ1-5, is NAGVMQNPRHLVRRRGQEARLRCSPMKGHSHVYWYRQLPEEGLKFMVYLQKENIIDESGMPKERFSAEFPKEGPSILRIQQVVRGDSAAYFCASSPRTAGGGDQPQHFGDGTRLSIL.

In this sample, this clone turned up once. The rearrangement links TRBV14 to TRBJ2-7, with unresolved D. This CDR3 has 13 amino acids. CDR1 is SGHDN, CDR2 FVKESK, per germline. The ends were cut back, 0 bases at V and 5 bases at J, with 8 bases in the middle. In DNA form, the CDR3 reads TGTGCCAGCAGCCAAGAATGGCACCACGAGCAGTACTTC. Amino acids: CASSQEWHHEQYF.

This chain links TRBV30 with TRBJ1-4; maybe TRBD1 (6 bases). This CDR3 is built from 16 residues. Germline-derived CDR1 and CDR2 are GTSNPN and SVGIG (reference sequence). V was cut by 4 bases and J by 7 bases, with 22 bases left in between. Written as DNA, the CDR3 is TGTGCCTGGAAACTCGCTGGGGGCGGGATGGGTGAAAAACTGTTTTTT. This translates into CAWKLAGGGMGEKLFF. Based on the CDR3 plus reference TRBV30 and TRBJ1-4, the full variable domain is SQTIHQWPATLVQPVGSPLSLECTVEGTSNPNLYWYRQAAGRGLQLLFYSVGIGQISSEVPQNLSASRPQDRQFILSSKKLLLSDSGFYLCAWKLAGGGMGEKLFFGSGTQLSVL.

As DNA, the CDR3 is TGCGCCAGCAGTGATCCCCCTGGCGGGAAAACGACGGGATACAATGAGCAGTTCTTC. Protein sequence: CASSDPPGGKTTGYNEQFF. The rearrangement joins TRBV10-1 to TRBJ2-1; TRBD2 is a possible D gene (6 bases). V was trimmed by 3 bases and J by 4 bases, leaving 25 bases between them. Per germline, CDR1 WNHNN and CDR2 SYGVQD (reference sequence). CDR3 length: 19 amino acids.

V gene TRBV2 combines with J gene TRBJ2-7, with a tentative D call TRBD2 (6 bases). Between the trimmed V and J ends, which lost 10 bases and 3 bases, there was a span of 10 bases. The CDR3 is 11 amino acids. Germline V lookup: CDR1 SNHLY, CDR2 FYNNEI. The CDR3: CATSTSYEQYF. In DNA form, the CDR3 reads TGTGCCACTTCGACTAGCTACGAGCAGTACTTC.

CDR3 amino acids: CASTSMTEHYNEQFF. The CDR3 DNA reads as TGTGCCAGCACCTCGATGACAGAACACTACAATGAGCAGTTCTTC. The chain carries TRBV28 and TRBJ2-1; a possible D gene is TRBD1 (5 bases). The V gene lost 7 bases and the J gene lost 3 bases, with 16 bases spanning the gap. The CDR3 has 15 residues. From germline, CDR1 is MDHEN and CDR2 SYDVKM.

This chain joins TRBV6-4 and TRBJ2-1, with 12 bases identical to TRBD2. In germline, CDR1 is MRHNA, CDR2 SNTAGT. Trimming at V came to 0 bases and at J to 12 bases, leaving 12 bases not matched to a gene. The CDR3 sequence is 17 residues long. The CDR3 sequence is CASSDSMRASGRVTQFF. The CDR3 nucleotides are TGTGCCAGCAGTGACTCGATGCGCGCTAGCGGGAGGGTGACGCAGTTCTTC.

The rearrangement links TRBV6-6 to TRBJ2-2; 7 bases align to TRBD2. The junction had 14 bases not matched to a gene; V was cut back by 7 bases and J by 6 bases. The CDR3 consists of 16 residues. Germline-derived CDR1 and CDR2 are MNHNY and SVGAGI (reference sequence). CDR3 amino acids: CASTLGLGASAGELFF. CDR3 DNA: TGTGCCAGCACCCTAGGACTAGGCGCATCCGCCGGGGAGCTGTTTTTT.

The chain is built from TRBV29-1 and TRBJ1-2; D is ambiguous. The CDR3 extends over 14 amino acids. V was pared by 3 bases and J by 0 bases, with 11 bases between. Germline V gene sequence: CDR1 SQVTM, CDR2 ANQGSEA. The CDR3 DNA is TGCAGCGTTGACCGAACGGCGCCTAACTATGGCTACACCTTC. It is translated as CSVDRTAPNYGYTF. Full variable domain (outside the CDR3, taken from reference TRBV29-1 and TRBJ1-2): SAVISQKPSRDICQRGTSLTIQCQVDSQVTMMFWYRQQPGQSLTLIATANQGSEATYESGFVIDKFPISRPNLTFSTLTVSNMSPEDSSIYLCSVDRTAPNYGYTFGSGTRLTVV.

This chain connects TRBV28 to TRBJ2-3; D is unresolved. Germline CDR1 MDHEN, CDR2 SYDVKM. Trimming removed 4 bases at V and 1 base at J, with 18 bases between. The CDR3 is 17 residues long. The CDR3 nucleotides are TGTGCCAGCAGTTCTCAATACAAGAGCCGTGGCACAGATACGCAGTATTTT. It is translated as CASSSQYKSRGTDTQYF.

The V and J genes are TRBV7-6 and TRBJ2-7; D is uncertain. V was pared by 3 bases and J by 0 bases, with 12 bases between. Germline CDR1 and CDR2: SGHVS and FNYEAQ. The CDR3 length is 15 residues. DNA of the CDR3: TGTGCCAGCAGCTTGCTGGCGGTAAGCTCCTACGAGCAGTACTTC. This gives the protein CASSLLAVSSYEQYF.

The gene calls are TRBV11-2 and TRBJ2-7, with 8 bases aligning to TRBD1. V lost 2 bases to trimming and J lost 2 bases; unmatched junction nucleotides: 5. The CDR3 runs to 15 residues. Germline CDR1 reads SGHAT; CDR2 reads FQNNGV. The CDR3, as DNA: TGTGCCAGCAGCTTACTGGGGACAGGTACCTACGAGCAGTACTTC. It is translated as CASSLLGTGTYEQYF.

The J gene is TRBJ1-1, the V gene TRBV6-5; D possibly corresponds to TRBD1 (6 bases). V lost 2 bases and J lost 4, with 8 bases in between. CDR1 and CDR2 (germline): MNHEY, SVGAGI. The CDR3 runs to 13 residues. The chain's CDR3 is CASSYGQTTEAFF. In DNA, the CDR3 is TGTGCCAGCAGTTACGGACAGACCACTGAAGCTTTCTTT.

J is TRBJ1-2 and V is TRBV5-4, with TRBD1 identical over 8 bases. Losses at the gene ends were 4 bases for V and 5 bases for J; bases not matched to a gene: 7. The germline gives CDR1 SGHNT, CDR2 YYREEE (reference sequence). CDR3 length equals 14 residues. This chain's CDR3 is CASSVAGGSYGYTF. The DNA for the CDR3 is TGTGCCAGCAGCGTGGCAGGGGGCAGTTATGGCTACACCTTC.